These 14 T cell receptor beta chains share one sample of origin, sequenced in a study of blood T cell repertoires in COVID-19. Using immunoSEQ multiplex PCR, the repertoire was profiled, and TCRdb retains in-frame clones only, with some absent. The sample lists roughly 290,000 clones, about 90% seen once, with roughly 7.1% in the top ten. The source material was peripheral blood. These receptors were taken from a woman in her 50s who had recovered from COVID-19.

This chain uses TRBV7-2 with TRBJ2-1; TRBD2 aligns across 9 bases. Germline lookup yields CDR1 SGHTA and CDR2 FQGNSA. The CDR3 spans 17 residues. The trim removed 4 bases at V and 8 bases at J, leaving 15 bases unmatched. The CDR3 DNA sequence: TGTGCCAGCAGCTCGCCGAGGAGCGGGGGGATGGGTGATGAGCAGTTCTTC. It codes for CASSSPRSGGMGDEQFF.

This chain uses TRBV13 with TRBJ2-1; 8 nucleotides agree with TRBD2. Germline V gives CDR1 PRHDT, CDR2 FYEKMQ (reference sequence). The V and J ends lost 5 bases and 5 bases, in that order; junction bases with no gene match: 11. The CDR3 runs to 16 residues. The CDR3 DNA follows: TGTGCCAGCAGCCCGAGGTCGGGGGGGCTGAACAATGAGCAGTTCTTC. Translated, it gives CASSPRSGGLNNEQFF.

The V call is TRBV6-5, the J call TRBJ1-2, with a weak D call TRBD1 (5 bases). The CDR3 has 15 residues. V gave up 2 bases and J gave up 1 base, with 11 bases separating them. Per the germline V gene, CDR1 is MNHEY and CDR2 is SVGAGI. The CDR3 protein is CASSYEEGFNYGYTF. The CDR3 DNA follows: TGTGCCAGCAGTTACGAGGAGGGGTTTAACTATGGCTACACCTTC.

The chain joins TRBV14 to TRBJ1-1, with 9 positions matching TRBD1. The trim removed 1 base at V and 5 bases at J, leaving 5 bases unmatched. The CDR3 length is 15 residues. Germline V gives CDR1 SGHDN, CDR2 FVKESK. CDR3 residues: CASSQGQGEWTEAFF. The CDR3 DNA reads TGTGCCAGCAGCCAAGGACAGGGGGAATGGACTGAAGCTTTCTTT.

This clone has just a few counts. The chain recombines TRBV6-5 with TRBJ1-1, with TRBD1 as a possible D gene (5 bases). The CDR3 is 16 amino acids. Trimming stripped 2 bases from V and 0 bases from J, with 13 bases between. Germline CDR1 and CDR2: MNHEY and SVGAGI. The CDR3 reads CASSYSYRQLNTEAFF. CDR3 DNA sequence: TGTGCCAGCAGTTACAGCTATCGACAGTTGAACACTGAAGCTTTCTTT.

This chain links TRBV5-4 with TRBJ2-7; TRBD2 agrees at 9 bases. The CDR3 covers 14 residues. Germline-derived CDR1 and CDR2 are SGHNT and YYREEE (reference sequence). The ends lost 2 bases at V and 5 bases at J; junction bases unmatched: 5. The CDR3 DNA reads as TGTGCCAGCAGCTTTGGGACTAGCAAGAACGAGCAGTACTTC. Its translation is CASSFGTSKNEQYF.

This rearrangement joins TRBV7-2 to TRBJ2-5; D not resolved. This CDR3 is built from 15 residues. V was trimmed by 5 bases and J by 4 bases, leaving 17 bases between them. Germline V CDR1 and CDR2: SGHTA, FQGNSA. The CDR3 reads CASSKEVTELETQYF. In nucleotides, the CDR3 is TGTGCCAGCAGCAAAGAGGTGACGGAACTAGAGACCCAGTACTTC.

The J gene is TRBJ1-2, the V gene TRBV15; TRBD1 might be the D (5 bases). Germline assignment: CDR1 LNHNV and CDR2 YYDKDF (reference sequence). Trimming pared 0 bases from V and 4 bases from J, leaving 15 bases between. This CDR3 region has 16 residues. DNA for the CDR3: TGTGCCACCAGCAGAGATTGGGGGGAGACCAGCTATGGCTACACCTTC. Amino acids: CATSRDWGETSYGYTF.

The chain uses TRBV27 and TRBJ1-2; a weak D match, TRBD1 (6 bases). Trimming removed 5 bases at V and 4 bases at J, with 23 bases between. This CDR3 is 17 amino acids long. Germline V gene sequence: CDR1 MNHEY, CDR2 SMNVEV (reference sequence). CDR3 DNA sequence: TGTGCCAGCAGTCCCTCCGGGACACGCCATTTTCCCTATGGCTACACCTTC. As protein: CASSPSGTRHFPYGYTF.

The chain is built from TRBV7-2 and TRBJ2-7, with D uncertain. The CDR3 consists of 11 residues. Per the germline V gene, CDR1 is SGHTA and CDR2 is FQGNSA. Trimming cost V 4 bases and J 2 bases, with 3 bases left between them. Here the CDR3 DNA reads TGTGCCAGCAGCTCCGCCTACGAGCAGTACTTC. Protein product: CASSSAYEQYF.

The chain's CDR3 is CASSLDRPGVGELFF. In DNA, the CDR3 is TGTGCCAGCAGCTTAGACCGGCCGGGGGTCGGGGAGCTGTTTTTT. The genes are TRBV11-3 and TRBJ2-2; perhaps TRBD2 as D (6 bases). The CDR3 has 15 amino acids. V gave up 0 bases and J gave up 7 bases, with 12 bases separating them. Germline V CDR1 and CDR2: SGHNT, YENEEA.

The chain recombines TRBV19 with TRBJ2-3; D ambiguous. V lost 6 bases and J 0 bases, leaving 7 bases between the germline ends. Per germline, CDR1 LNHDA and CDR2 SQIVND (reference sequence). CDR3 length equals 13 residues. This chain's CDR3 is CASRLASTDTQYF. The CDR3 DNA is TGTGCCAGTAGGTTAGCTAGCACAGATACGCAGTATTTT.

The gene calls are TRBV9 and TRBJ2-3; D is possibly TRBD2 (6 bases). Trimming shortened V by 3 bases and J by 0 bases, and 17 bases separated the two germline ends. In germline, CDR1 is SGDLS, CDR2 YYNGEE. There are 17 residues in the CDR3. As DNA, the CDR3 is TGTGCCAGCAGCGCTGGGGGGAGCATTCCTAGCACAGATACGCAGTATTTT. It codes for CASSAGGSIPSTDTQYF.

The J gene is TRBJ2-1, the V gene TRBV9; tentatively, D is TRBD2 (5 bases). Germline CDR1 and CDR2: SGDLS and YYNGEE. The CDR3 is made up of 14 amino acids. V gave up 3 bases and J gave up 9 bases, with 16 bases separating them. The chain's CDR3 is CASSAPTPGSEQFF. The CDR3, as DNA: TGTGCCAGCAGCGCGCCAACCCCGGGGAGTGAGCAGTTCTTC. Variable domain in full (rest from reference TRBV9 and TRBJ2-1): DSGVTQTPKHLITATGQRVTLRCSPRSGDLSVYWYQQSLDQGLQFLIQYYNGEERAKGNILERFSAQQFPDLHSELNLSSLELGDSALYFCASSAPTPGSEQFFGPGTRLTVL.